The 8 T cell receptor beta chains listed next were all sequenced from one sample in a study of beta chain features in type 1 diabetes. The study reverse transcribed the entire isolated RNA, so it sequenced expressed TCRB transcripts. Measured with immunoSEQ multiplex PCR; TCRdb has only the in-frame clones, and not every one. The profile shows hundreds of thousands of clones, 30% of them singletons. Specimen: naive CD4+ T cells from blood. These receptors were obtained from a man between 18 and 35 years old in good health.

This clone was counted only a few times. The chain employs TRBV9 and TRBJ2-2; the match to TRBD1 covers 9 bases. J lost 6 bases, V lost 4 bases, and 10 bases had no gene match. Looked up from germline, CDR1 is SGDLS and CDR2 is YYNGEE. This CDR3 has 16 residues. In DNA, the CDR3 is TGTGCCAGCAGCAAAGGACAGGGGTCGACTTCCGGGGAGCTGTTTTTT. It yields the protein CASSKGQGSTSGELFF.

The gene calls are TRBV14 and TRBJ2-3; TRBD2 agrees at 7 bases. This CDR3 is 13 amino acids long. CDR1 is SGHDN and CDR2 is FVKESK in the germline V gene. V gave up 0 bases and J gave up 11 bases; unmatched junction bases: 5. For the CDR3, the DNA is TGTGCCAGCAGCCAAGAGTCGACGGGGGGGCAGTATTTT. It specifies CASSQESTGGQYF.

This clone was observed a single time. V usage is TRBV10-3 and J usage is TRBJ2-5, with 8 bases lining up with TRBD1. The CDR3 loop spans 16 amino acids. CDR1 is ENHRY, CDR2 SYGVKD, per germline. With V trimmed by 7 bases and J by 1 base, 11 bases remained unmatched. Here the CDR3 DNA reads TGTGCCATCACGGCCGCGGCAGGGGGCGGCCAAGAGACCCAGTACTTC. It is translated as CAITAAAGGGQETQYF.

The J gene is TRBJ2-5, the V gene TRBV6-1; tentatively, D is TRBD1 (7 bases). Between the trimmed V and J ends, which lost 6 bases and 4 bases, there was a span of 15 bases. CDR1 and CDR2 (germline): MNHNS, SASEGT. This CDR3 has 14 residues. In DNA form, the CDR3 reads TGTGCCAGCAGAAGAGCAGGGGGAGGAGAGACCCAGTACTTC. Translation: CASRRAGGGETQYF.

Only a few counts were recorded for this clone. V and J are TRBV29-1 and TRBJ2-7; 8 bases line up with TRBD2. V was pared by 2 bases and J by 7 bases, with 13 bases of the junction left unmatched. The CDR3 totals 15 residues. The germline gives CDR1 SQVTM, CDR2 ANQGSEA. The DNA for the CDR3 is TGCAGCGTTGAACGGGGACTAGACGCCTCTCGGGAGCAGTACTTC. Translation: CSVERGLDASREQYF.

J is TRBJ2-5 and V is TRBV10-3, with TRBD2 matching 10 bases. The CDR3 is made up of 17 amino acids. From germline, CDR1 is ENHRY and CDR2 SYGVKD. J was trimmed by 4 bases and V by 0 bases; bases with no gene match: 8. In nucleotides, the CDR3 is TGTGCCATCAGTGAGTCGAGGGGCGCTAGCGGGGGAGAGACCCAGTACTTC. Protein product: CAISESRGASGGETQYF.

This clone has just one count. This sequence joins TRBV7-2 and TRBJ2-2; 10 bases match TRBD2. Losses at the gene ends were 3 bases for V and 7 bases for J; bases not matched to a gene: 8. The CDR3 loop spans 16 amino acids. The germline gives CDR1 SGHTA, CDR2 FQGNSA. CDR3 nucleotide sequence: TGTGCCAGCAGCTTTGCTAGCGGGAGACAGAACGGGGAGCTGTTTTTT. Translating it yields CASSFASGRQNGELFF.

This chain connects TRBV9 to TRBJ2-1, with 11 positions matching TRBD2. CDR3 length: 13 residues. Germline V lookup: CDR1 SGDLS, CDR2 YYNGEE. Losses at the gene ends were 0 bases for V and 15 bases for J; bases not matched to a gene: 5. CDR3 coding DNA: TGTGCCAGCAGCGTAGTAGCGGGAGGGTACCTGTTCTTC. Protein product: CASSVVAGGYLFF. The entire variable domain, with the rest obtained from reference TRBV9 and TRBJ2-1, is as follows: DSGVTQTPKHLITATGQRVTLRCSPRSGDLSVYWYQQSLDQGLQFLIQYYNGEERAKGNILERFSAQQFPDLHSELNLSSLELGDSALYFCASSVVAGGYLFFGPGTRLTVL.